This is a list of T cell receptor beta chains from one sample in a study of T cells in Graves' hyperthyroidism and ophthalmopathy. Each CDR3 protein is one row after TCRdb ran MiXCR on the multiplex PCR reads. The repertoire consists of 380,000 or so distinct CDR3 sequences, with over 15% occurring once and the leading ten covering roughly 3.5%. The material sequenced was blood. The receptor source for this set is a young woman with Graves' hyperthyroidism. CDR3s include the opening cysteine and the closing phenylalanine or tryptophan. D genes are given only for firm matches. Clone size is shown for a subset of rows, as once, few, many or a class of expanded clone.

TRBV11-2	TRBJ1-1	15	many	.	TGTGCCAGCAGCCCACAGGGCCCGTCAGGCACTGAAGCTTTCTTT	CASSPQGPSGTEAFF
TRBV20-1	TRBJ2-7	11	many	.	TGCAGTGCTAGAGCATCCTACGAGCAGTACTTC	CSARASYEQYF
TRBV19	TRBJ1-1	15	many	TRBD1	TGTGCCAGTAGCAAAGAGACAGGGACGAACACTGAAGCTTTCTTT	CASSKETGTNTEAFF
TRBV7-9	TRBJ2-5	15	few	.	TGTGCCAGCAGCCGCGGGGTCTTAGTAATGGAGACCCAGTACTTC	CASSRGVLVMETQYF
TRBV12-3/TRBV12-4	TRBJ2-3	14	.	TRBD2	TGTGCCAGCAGTTTCGGGGGGGCGATGGTTACGCAGTATTTT	CASSFGGAMVTQYF
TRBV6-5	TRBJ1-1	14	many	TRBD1	TGTGCCAGCATCCCACAGGGGGAAGGAGCTGAAGCTTTCTTT	CASIPQGEGAEAFF
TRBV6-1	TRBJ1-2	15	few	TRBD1	TGTGCCAGCAGCCCCAGACAGGGAGCCTACTATGGCTACACCTTC	CASSPRQGAYYGYTF
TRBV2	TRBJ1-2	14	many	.	TGTGCCAGCGAGGTTGGGGAAGGGAACTATGGCTACACCTTC	CASEVGEGNYGYTF
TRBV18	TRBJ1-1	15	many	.	TGTGCCAGCTCACCTCGGACCGGGCGGGGCACTGAAGCTTTCTTT	CASSPRTGRGTEAFF
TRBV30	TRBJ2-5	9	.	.	TGTGCCCTCGGAGAGACCCAGTACTTC	CALGETQYF
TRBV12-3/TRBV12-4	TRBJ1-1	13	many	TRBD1	TGTGCCAGCAGAGAAGGACAGGGGACTGAAGCTTTCTTT	CASREGQGTEAFF
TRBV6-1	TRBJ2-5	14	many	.	TGTGCCAGCAAAACCCGGGGGGCCCAAGAGACCCAGTACTTC	CASKTRGAQETQYF
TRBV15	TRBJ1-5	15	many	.	TGTGCCACCAGCAGAGATCTGGGGGGAGGGCAGCCCCAGCATTTT	CATSRDLGGGQPQHF
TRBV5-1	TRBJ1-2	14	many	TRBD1	TGCGCCAGCAGCTCGAACGGACAGGGAGCTGGCTACACCTTC	CASSSNGQGAGYTF
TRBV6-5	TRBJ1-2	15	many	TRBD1	TGTGCCAGCAGTTACCAGGGACAGGGAAACTATGGCTACACCTTC	CASSYQGQGNYGYTF
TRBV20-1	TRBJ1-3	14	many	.	TGCAGTGCTAGTTCCAGGGATGGCGGAAACACCATATATTTT	CSASSRDGGNTIYF
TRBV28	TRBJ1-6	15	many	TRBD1	TGTGCCAGCATTAACAGGGGGCGTCGGAATTCACCCCTCCACTTT	CASINRGRRNSPLHF
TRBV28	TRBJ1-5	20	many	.	TGTGCCAGCAGTTCCTTTTTGGGAGACAACCTTTTAAATAGCAATCAGCCCCAGCATTTT	CASSSFLGDNLLNSNQPQHF
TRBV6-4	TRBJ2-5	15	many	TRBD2	TGTGCCAGCAGTGCGCGAGCGGGGGAGCAAGAGACCCAGTACTTC	CASSARAGEQETQYF
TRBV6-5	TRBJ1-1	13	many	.	TGTGCCAGCGCGGTGAGGAGGAACACTGAAGCTTTCTTT	CASAVRRNTEAFF
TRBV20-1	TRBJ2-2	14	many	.	TGCAGTGCCCAGGAGCCTCAGGGATCCGGGGAGCTGTTTTTT	CSAQEPQGSGELFF
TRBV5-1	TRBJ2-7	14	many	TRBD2	TGCGCCAGCAGCGAAGAGACTAGCGGGGGGGTGCGGTACTTC	CASSEETSGGVRYF
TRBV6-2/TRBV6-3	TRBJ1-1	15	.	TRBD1	TGTGCCAGCAGCCCATGGGGACAGGGCGACACTGAAGCTTTCTTT	CASSPWGQGDTEAFF
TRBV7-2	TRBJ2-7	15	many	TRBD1	TGTGCCAGCAGCCCGGACAGGATAACATCCTACGAGCAGTACTTC	CASSPDRITSYEQYF
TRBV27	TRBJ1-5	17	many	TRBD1	TGTGCCAGCAGTTTACTCTCAGGGGGGATCGGCAATCAGCCCCAGCATTTT	CASSLLSGGIGNQPQHF